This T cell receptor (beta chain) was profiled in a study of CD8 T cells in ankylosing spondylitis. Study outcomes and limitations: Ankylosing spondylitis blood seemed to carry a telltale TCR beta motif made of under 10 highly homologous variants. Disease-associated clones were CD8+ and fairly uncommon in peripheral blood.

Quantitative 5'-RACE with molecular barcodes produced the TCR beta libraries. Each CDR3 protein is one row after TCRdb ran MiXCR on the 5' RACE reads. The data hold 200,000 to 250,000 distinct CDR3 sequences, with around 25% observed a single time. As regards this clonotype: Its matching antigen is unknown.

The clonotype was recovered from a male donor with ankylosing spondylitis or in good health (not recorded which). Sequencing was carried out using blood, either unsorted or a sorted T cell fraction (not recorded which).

The CDR3, as DNA: TGTGCCAGCAGCGTAATACACAATGAGCAGTTCTTC. Its protein is CASSVIHNEQFF. The V and J genes are TRBV7-9 and TRBJ2-1, with D hard to call. Trimming removed 5 bases at V and 5 bases at J, with 7 bases between. The CDR3 is 12 amino acids. Germline CDR1 reads SEHNR; CDR2 reads FQNEAQ (reference sequence).